A selection of T cell receptor beta chains follows, all from one sample in a study of blood T cell repertoires in COVID-19. The assay was immunoSEQ multiplex PCR, and TCRdb's table has in-frame clones only and misses some. In the table there are about 160,000 clones, 85% of which are singletons. Sequences were obtained from peripheral blood. The receptors shown here come from a human donor with acute or convalescent COVID-19. The donor label of this sample is uncertain. CDR3s include the opening cysteine and the closing phenylalanine or tryptophan. The D gene is left open where the match is weak.

j_call v_call d_call cdr3_nt cdr3_aa
TRBJ2-7 TRBV11-2 TRBD2 TGTGCCAGCAGCTGGTCTAGCGGGGGGTACTACGAGCAGTACTTC CASSWSSGGYYEQYF
TRBJ1-2 TRBV7-3 NA TGTGCCAGCAGCGACATACAGGGATCCGGCTACACCTTC CASSDIQGSGYTF
TRBJ1-2 TRBV13 NA TGTGCCAGCAGCTTTTGGGGAGATAACTATGGCTACACCTTC CASSFWGDNYGYTF
TRBJ2-7 TRBV28 TRBD2 TGTGCCAGCACCTTTAGCGGGGGGAGCTACGAGCAGTACTTC CASTFSGGSYEQYF
TRBJ1-1 TRBV13 TRBD1 TGTGCCAGCAGCACCCCGACAGGGGGCTTGAAGGACACTGAAGCTTTCTTT CASSTPTGGLKDTEAFF
TRBJ1-6 TRBV7-3 NA TGTGCCAGCAGCACCACGGCGGGTAATTCACCCCTCCACTTT CASSTTAGNSPLHF
TRBJ1-1 TRBV9 TRBD1 TGTGCCAGCAGCTCTCAGGACAGGGATAACACTGAAGCTTTCTTT CASSSQDRDNTEAFF
TRBJ1-4 TRBV10-3 NA TGTGCCATCAGTACGGGGGGGACTAATGAAAAACTGTTTTTT CAISTGGTNEKLFF
TRBJ1-2 TRBV18 TRBD1 TGTGCCAGCTCACCACCGGAACAGGGGACCTATGGCTACACCTTC CASSPPEQGTYGYTF
TRBJ1-2 TRBV5-1 TRBD1 TGCGCCAGCAGCTTGGGCGGACAGGGGGCGGATGGCTACACCTTC CASSLGGQGADGYTF
TRBJ1-6 TRBV29-1 NA TGCAGCGTTGGAGGCTCGTCGGGGCCCCTCCACTTT CSVGGSSGPLHF
TRBJ1-1 TRBV5-1 NA TGCGCCAGCAGCTTGGTGGGGGGGAGGACTGAAGCTTTCTTT CASSLVGGRTEAFF
TRBJ1-4 TRBV4-2 NA TGTGCCAGCAGCCAAGCGATAGGCAGGGGTAATGAAAAACTGTTTTTT CASSQAIGRGNEKLFF
TRBJ2-7 TRBV19 TRBD1 TGTGCCAGTAGCGGCCGACAGGGCGTCTACGAGCAGTACTTC CASSGRQGVYEQYF
TRBJ2-5 TRBV6-5 NA TGTGCCAGCAGTCTACCGGGGACCCAGTACTTC CASSLPGTQYF
TRBJ2-7 TRBV28 NA TGTGCCAGCAGTTTAGGCGGGGCCCGCACTTACGAGCAGTACTTC CASSLGGARTYEQYF
TRBJ2-7 TRBV5-1 NA TGCGCCAGCAGCCTCGAAGCCGGGACATGGTCCTACGAGCAGTACTTC CASSLEAGTWSYEQYF
TRBJ1-5 TRBV4-1 NA TGCGCCAGCAGCCCCCCGGGGAGTGGTAATCAGCCCCAGCATTTT CASSPPGSGNQPQHF
TRBJ1-3 TRBV7-3 NA TGTGCCAGCAGCTTAATAGGGGGTTGGGGCGGAGACTCTGGAAACACCATATATTTT CASSLIGGWGGDSGNTIYF
TRBJ1-2 TRBV5-5 NA TGTGCCAGCAGCCCCTGGAGGGAAGCGGTCTATGGCTACACCTTC CASSPWREAVYGYTF
TRBJ2-2 TRBV14 TRBD2 TGTGCCAGCAGCCAAGTTAGCGGGGGGCTGAACACCGGGGAGCTGTTTTTT CASSQVSGGLNTGELFF
TRBJ2-7 TRBV2 NA TGTGCCAGCAGGGGGGACTCCACCTACGAGCAGTACTTC CASRGDSTYEQYF
TRBJ2-1 TRBV29-1 TRBD2 TGCAGCGTTGAAAAAAGCGGGGGTTACAATGAGCAGTTCTTC CSVEKSGGYNEQFF
TRBJ1-6 TRBV10-2 TRBD1 TGCGCCAGCAGGGGACAGGGTAAAGGTAATTCACCCCTCCACTTT CASRGQGKGNSPLHF
TRBJ2-2 TRBV2 NA TGTGCCAGCCGGAGAGGGGGCACCGGGGAGCTGTTTTTT CASRRGGTGELFF